This TCR beta chain was recorded in a study of Graves' ophthalmopathy and Graves' hyperthyroidism. Study-level information: The authors defined stable hyperthyroidism as no ophthalmopathy within 18 months of follow-up. General study points: The model forecast ophthalmopathy progression, reaching about 70% sensitivity and approximately 79% specificity. Also, most clonotypes expanded in the thyroid above 0.001 frequency appeared in blood.

This clonotype was found many times. Its antigen is not identified. The ends were cut back, 4 bases at V and 6 bases at J, with 21 bases in the middle. Germline V CDR1 and CDR2: SGHVS, FQNEAQ. The CDR3 length is 16 residues. Using RNA transcripts, the TCR beta CDR3 regions were amplified. After a first-round RT-PCR with HTBI primers, a second-round multiplex PCR was run. TCRdb called the multiplex PCR reads again in MiXCR, with one record for every CDR3 protein. The sample lists roughly 1.1 million distinct CDR3 sequences, around a third occurring once. The study recruited hyperthyroidism patients aged 18 to 65 who were newly diagnosed, under 2 months' duration.

Sequencing was carried out using peripheral blood or thyroid tissue (not recorded which). This chain connects TRBV7-8 to TRBJ1-2, with D possibly being TRBD1 (5 bases). The source of this sequence is an adult man with Graves' hyperthyroidism. The CDR3 here is CASSSVGGRGKDGYTF. Written as DNA, the CDR3 is TGTGCCAGCAGCTCAGTAGGAGGGCGGGGGAAGGATGGCTACACCTTC.